One sample yielded the 3 T cell receptor beta chains listed below, sequenced in a study of T cell repertoires in cytomegalovirus infection. TCRdb itself ran the reads through MiXCR, one entry per CDR3 protein. This sample carries 200,000 to 300,000 distinct CDR3 sequences, around 9% of them seen once, and the ten largest clones take about 15%. Sequenced: PBMCs. Source of these receptors: a human donor in good health (CMV status not recorded). Some clones in this sample may be carry-over from other donors' samples.

This clonotype was found many times. V and J are TRBV29-1 and TRBJ2-3, with 16 nucleotides matching TRBD2. With 4 bases clipped from V and 6 bases from J, the junction kept 4 bases outside the gene matches. The CDR3 contains 15 residues. The germline V gene has CDR1 SQVTM and CDR2 ANQGSEA. As DNA, the CDR3 is TGCAGCGTTGGCCCGGGACTAGCGGGGGGGGATACGCAGTATTTT. This translates into CSVGPGLAGGDTQYF.

This clonotype has a handful of counts. The gene calls are TRBV15 and TRBJ1-3; D call uncertain. Germline loops: CDR1 LNHNV, CDR2 YYDKDF (reference sequence). The CDR3 loop spans 16 amino acids. Trimming cost V 0 bases and J 2 bases, with 11 bases left between them. CDR3 in DNA: TGTGCCACCAGCAGAGAAAGTCGTAGTGCTGGAAACACCATATATTTT. It is translated as CATSRESRSAGNTIYF.

The sample holds many counts of this clonotype. V and J are TRBV7-2 and TRBJ1-3, with TRBD1 as a possible D gene (5 bases). V gave up 5 bases and J gave up 8 bases, with 16 bases separating them. This CDR3 spans 14 amino acids. The germline gives CDR1 SGHTA, CDR2 FQGNSA. The CDR3 loop reads CASSPGGIPDTIYF. In DNA form, the CDR3 reads TGTGCCAGCAGCCCCGGGGGGATTCCAGACACCATATATTTT.